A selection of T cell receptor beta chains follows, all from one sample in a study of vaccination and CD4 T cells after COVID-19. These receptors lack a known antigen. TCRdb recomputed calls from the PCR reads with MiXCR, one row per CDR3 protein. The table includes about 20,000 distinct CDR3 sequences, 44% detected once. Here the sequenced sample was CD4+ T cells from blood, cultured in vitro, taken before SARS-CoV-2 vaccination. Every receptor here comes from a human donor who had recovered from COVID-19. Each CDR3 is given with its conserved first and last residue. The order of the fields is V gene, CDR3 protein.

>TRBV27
CASSPQWDYSNQPQHF
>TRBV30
CAWSDRGLLNTEAFF
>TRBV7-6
CASSLAPTANTEAFF
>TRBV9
CASSFRQGSDTEAFF
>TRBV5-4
CASSFPGSTEAFF
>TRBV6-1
CASSGIGETQYF
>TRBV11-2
CASSFRGGPYNSPLHF
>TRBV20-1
CSAGPSGSTDTQYF
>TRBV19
CASRTGDRSYNSPLHF
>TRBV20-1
CSARDPSRREGETQYF
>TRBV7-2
CASSGRGFQETQYF
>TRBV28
CASSYDWTGGEPQHF
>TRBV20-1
CSAKQGQVMNTEAFF
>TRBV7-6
CASSPGQGTEAFF
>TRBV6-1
CASSGTRQEKLFF
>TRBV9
CASSVVGGANTEAFF
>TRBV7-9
CASSFMMGNEQFF
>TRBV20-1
CSARDLGASSNQPQHF
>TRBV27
CASRDSYLNTEAFF
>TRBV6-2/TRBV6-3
CASAQRKPTGELFF
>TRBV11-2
CASSFRRTQETQYF
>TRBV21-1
CASSKTGRLLCGGYTF
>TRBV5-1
CASSAVTGIPQHF
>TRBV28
CASRRQGGQPQHF
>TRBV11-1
CASSLRTSGGYRDTQYF
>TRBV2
CASSEGGTQYF
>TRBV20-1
CSASPRQGADGYTF
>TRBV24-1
CATSDFGGPRQAADTQYF